The subject of this entry is one TCR beta chain. Its matching antigen is unknown. The record originates from a study of T-cell memory formation after mild COVID-19. TCR alpha and TCR beta cDNA libraries carrying sample barcodes and UMIs were produced by 5'RACE using constant-segment primers. TCRdb recomputed calls from the 5' RACE reads with MiXCR, one row per CDR3 protein. The sample yields roughly 600,000 distinct CDR3 sequences, roughly 18% seen once. Study outcomes and limitations: Pre-infection memory held some responding clones, suggesting pre-existing cross-reactive T cells responded. Later expanders leaned CD4+, whereas day 15 to 85 contracting clones were balanced CD4/CD8.

Germline CDR1 reads SEHNR; CDR2 reads FQNEAQ (reference sequence). The V end was cut by 8 bases, the J end by 1 base, with 10 bases between. The CDR3 is 13 amino acids. The TCR sequence derives from an adult woman who had mild COVID-19 (a few samples of this study predate the infection). Cell type and time point are not known. The sequenced material came from PBMCs or a T cell subset sorted from them (not recorded which). The chain carries TRBV7-9 and TRBJ2-3; D tentatively fits TRBD1 or TRBD2 (5 bases each). This CDR3 reads CASRQGRTDTQYF. CDR3 coding DNA: TGTGCCAGCCGTCAGGGACGCACAGATACGCAGTATTTT.